These T cell receptor beta chains were read from a single sample in a study of T cell repertoires and HLA-DP antigens. Using immunoSEQ multiplex PCR, the repertoire was profiled, and TCRdb retains in-frame clones only, with some absent. The data contain almost 90,000 clones, roughly nine tenths of them singletons. Antigens of these TCRs are unknown. Sequences were obtained from CD4+ T cells from PBMCs. These receptors were obtained from a man between 50 and 59 years old in good health and CMV-seronegative. CDR3s leave out the opening cysteine and the closing phenylalanine or tryptophan.

TRBV4-3	TRBJ2-3	ASSQLTGVGPHTQY
TRBV2	TRBJ1-5	ASSAVGGNQPQH
TRBV28	TRBJ2-7	ASSLQDRGKDYEQY
TRBV6-5	TRBJ2-7	ASSSGTSGSYEQY
TRBV23-1	TRBJ2-1	APGLHEQF
TRBV5-8	TRBJ2-1	ASSLARVVGSSYNEQF
TRBV2	TRBJ2-2	ASSQVGVGGELF
TRBV18	TRBJ1-3	ASSQRTGGFGNTIY
TRBV28	TRBJ2-3	ASVSSTDTQY
TRBV10-3	TRBJ2-7	AIRGQRHTEQY
TRBV19	TRBJ2-7	ASCRGPGSYEQY
TRBV30	TRBJ1-2	AWNDASPYGYT
TRBV30	TRBJ1-4	AWSVMGRDEKLF
TRBV30	TRBJ1-1	AWSVLLITEAF
TRBV14	TRBJ2-7	ASSRPSGSSYEQY
TRBV5-5	TRBJ2-3	ASSPGGRGDTQY
TRBV5-1	TRBJ2-1	ASRRNSGKSYNEQF
TRBV9	TRBJ1-5	ASSTGQGGNQPQH
TRBV11-1	TRBJ2-1	ASSLMGGNEQF
TRBV10-3	TRBJ2-1	AVSKEAGRSYNEQF
TRBV27	TRBJ2-6	ASSSTRISGANVLT
TRBV19	TRBJ2-5	ASSTVGEETQY
TRBV21-1	TRBJ1-4	ASSETSGRFEKLF
TRBV28	TRBJ1-1	ASSLSQREAF
TRBV11-2	TRBJ2-3	ASSSGQGTDTQY
TRBV27	TRBJ2-1	ASSLAGVTYNEQF
TRBV5-1	TRBJ2-1	ASSLGTWESYNEQF
TRBV30	TRBJ2-1	AWSRQGPYNEQF
TRBV19	TRBJ1-3	ASTNAGRGNTIY
TRBV16	TRBJ1-3	ASSQPHISGNTIY
TRBV19	TRBJ2-3	ASSPGLGADTQY